These T cell receptor beta chains were read from a single sample in a study of T cell repertoires in cytomegalovirus infection. In TCRdb, the reads were re-called with MiXCR into one record per CDR3 protein. The table includes about 180,000 distinct CDR3 sequences, about a sixth detected once. Material for sequencing was CD8+ T cells from PBMCs. All receptors come from a human donor in good health (CMV status not recorded). Some clones in this sample may be carry-over from other donors' samples. CDR3s include the opening cysteine and the closing phenylalanine or tryptophan. D genes are given only for firm matches.

v_call d_call cdr3_aa
TRBV6-5 - CASSYSNGLAEKLFF
TRBV6-6 - CASSYTGDEQFF
TRBV7-8 TRBD1 CASSPVGQGGGIYSNQPQHF
TRBV7-2 - CASSLYGSDRGTDTQYF
TRBV28 - CASSGRGFTEAFF
TRBV7-8 - CASSLRRGPREQYF
TRBV7-3 - CASSLYAGSFSDNEQFF
TRBV12-3/TRBV12-4 - CASSLVLRTYEQYF
TRBV7-6 TRBD2 CASSLGGEGREQYF
TRBV7-2 - CASSLGIPVNTEAFF
TRBV6-2/TRBV6-3 - CASSWEFLTDTQYF
TRBV10-3 - CAISDNWVLVDENGDTQYF
TRBV13 TRBD1 CASSSTVAGGAYNEQFF
TRBV6-2/TRBV6-3 - CASSYPWNSNQPQHF
TRBV7-9 TRBD2 CASRGGLAGLTDTQYF
TRBV7-6 - CATETDTYEQYF
TRBV29-1 TRBD1 CSVDGGTASNYGYTF
TRBV6-2/TRBV6-3 - CASRPQGVNQPQHF
TRBV7-9 - CASSLEQQNTEAFF
TRBV7-3 - CASSQTRGQGDTQYF
TRBV7-6 TRBD1 CASSLAQDRGRTGELFF
TRBV6-2/TRBV6-3 - CARSSSGTLYGYTF
TRBV7-8 TRBD2 CASHKAPRLAGDTDTQYF
TRBV7-8 - CASSSRANPMEAFF
TRBV7-8 - CASSAQGWTEAFF
TRBV27 - CASSAGRGRALKDTEAFF
TRBV14 TRBD1 CASSQTGYVNEQFF
TRBV6-1 - CASSEGLLMNTEAFF
TRBV27 - CASSLGRLQETQYF
TRBV29-1 - CSVEKESAEQFF
TRBV4-3 - CASSQEGLGEKLFF
TRBV11-3 - CASSFGTNEQFF
TRBV20-1 TRBD1 CSARAPQGGDYGYTF
TRBV4-3 TRBD1 CASGVDRGNQPQHF
TRBV6-6 - CASSRASREQYF
TRBV3-1 TRBD1 CASSHIGAGGLSYNEQFF
TRBV6-4 - CASSLSETGELFF
TRBV4-1 - CASSQGNDRTIYEQYF
TRBV27 TRBD1 CASGLQGARYEQFF
TRBV9 - CASSPGGAGDTQYF
TRBV6-1 - CASSRRDRANTEAFF
TRBV27 TRBD2 CASSLAGGAYNEQFF
TRBV5-4 TRBD1 CASSSNRERTGEFSYNSPLHF
TRBV7-6 TRBD1 CASSLRGLSGANVLTF
TRBV27 TRBD2 CASSRSGGIDEQFF
TRBV24-1 - CATSDLPGREAFF
TRBV7-9 - CAISRPSQLSGNTIYF
TRBV12-3/TRBV12-4 - CASSLGPAINQPQHF
TRBV7-9 - CASSSWGDRTNYGYTF
TRBV28 - CASREEGRRNTIYF
TRBV29-1 - CSVEDPTSSYEQYF
TRBV9 - CASSAFQVSPLHF
TRBV7-2 - CASSLEVGTFNGYTF
TRBV30 - CAWTLGRTNTEAFF
TRBV7-2 TRBD1 CASSLRTGINTEAFF
TRBV5-1 TRBD2 CASSLIWASGDPYNEQFF